This note documents a single T cell receptor beta chain sequence. The data stem from a study of blood T cell repertoires in COVID-19. With V trimmed by 6 bases and J by 8 bases, 13 bases remained unmatched. CDR1 and CDR2 from the germline V gene are MNHNY and SVGAGI (reference sequence). The CDR3 consists of 16 residues. Assay used: immunoSEQ multiplex PCR; TCRdb lists only in-frame clones, some missing. The sample lists about 54,000 clones, about nine tenths occurring once. The sequenced sample consisted of peripheral blood. This clonotype was sampled from a woman aged 40 to 49 with active COVID-19. The rearrangement joins TRBV6-6 to TRBJ2-1; 10 bases align to TRBD2. The DNA for the CDR3 is TGTGCCAGCAGCCGATCCTTTAGCGGGGGGAGGGATGAGCAGTTCTTC. This encodes CASSRSFSGGRDEQFF.